This T cell receptor beta chain was profiled in a study of CD8+ T cells in alopecia areata. As for the study in general: The authors grafted skin from roughly 6-12-month-old C3H/HeJ donors with spontaneous alopecia onto roughly 6-10-week-old female C3H/HeJ mice.

Cutaneous lymph nodes were pooled and cells sorted by CD4, CD8alpha, NKG2D, NKG2ACE and more. Study conclusions and caveats: In patients, TCRs were shared less clearly than in mice, and HLA may possibly be involved. Normal scalp showed lower clonality than lesional scalp, especially alopecia totalis/universalis.

Investigators isolated RNA and reverse transcribed it into cDNA to act as the sequencing template. Generated by immunoSEQ multiplex PCR, the TCRdb table keeps only in-frame clones and is missing some. Recorded here are approximately 280,000 clones, with no singletons, and the ten leading clones hold less than 1.5%. The sample holds a few counts of this clone. Its specificity is not known. Gene names refer to mouse genes. The DNA ends 4 residues before the CDR3 does, and the rest of the CDR3 is filled in from the germline J gene. Germline CDR1 reads FNHDT; CDR2 reads SITEND (reference sequence). This CDR3 has 14 amino acids. Trimming took off 2 bases at V and 0 bases at J, with 7 bases between the two ends.

The sequence was collected from a C3H/HeJ mouse with alopecia areata. For this strain, the MHC haplotype corresponds to H2-k. The rearrangement joins TRBV19 to TRBJ2-5; no definite D call. Material for sequencing was CD4+ T cells sorted from a lymph node. Partial CDR3 DNA: TGTGCCAGCAGTATCAGTCAGAACCAAGAC. Translated: CASSISQNQD. The full CDR3 is CASSISQNQDTQYF.